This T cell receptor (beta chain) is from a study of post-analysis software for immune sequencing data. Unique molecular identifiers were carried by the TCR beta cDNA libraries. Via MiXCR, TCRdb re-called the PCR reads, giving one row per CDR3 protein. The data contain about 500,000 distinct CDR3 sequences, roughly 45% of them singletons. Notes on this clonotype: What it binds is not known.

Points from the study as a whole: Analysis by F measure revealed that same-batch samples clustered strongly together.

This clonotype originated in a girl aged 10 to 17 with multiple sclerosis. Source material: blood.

The CDR3 region has the DNA TGTGCCAGCAGTTTCCCGATCTCCTACGAGCAGTACTTC. Protein product: CASSFPISYEQYF. The chain couples TRBV28 to TRBJ2-7; D remains ambiguous. The CDR3 has 13 amino acids. V shed 3 bases and J shed 0 bases, with 6 bases lying between them. CDR1 and CDR2 (germline): MDHEN, SYDVKM.